The present T cell receptor beta chain was sequenced within a study of blood T cell repertoires in COVID-19 (dated by TCRdb to the early 2020s). About the full investigation: Collaborator samples came from the United States, Italy and Spain and covered acute and convalescent phases of COVID-19. HLA class I and class II types, where available, came from metadata supplied by the sample provider rather than from assay-based typing. The repertoires were released in a freely available public database intended as a resource for research on the immune response to SARS-CoV-2. The prospective study material was composed of cDNA or gDNA derived from T cells, B-cell-depleted T cells, or PBMCs. A de-identified subject ID, COVID-19 status, age in years and sex were almost always included in the sample metadata. The dataset comprised deeply sampled blood TCRbeta repertoires from subjects exposed to, actively infected with, or recovered from COVID-19. The samples were drawn from two sources: the first 160 participants of the ongoing ImmuneRACE study, and some 1,300 subjects contributed by 6 global collaborators.

This clone turned up a few times. This clone's antigen is unknown. Base qualities are missing; no much larger clone stands one base away. The research as a whole found: The quantity of clinical and demographic metadata differed by source and by participant and was supplied without curation.

The trim is 1 base for V and 3 bases for J, with a gap of 12 bases between the germline ends. The germline V gene supplies CDR1 SGHTA and CDR2 FQGNSA. From its cysteine to its phenylalanine, the CDR3 spans 16 amino acids. Of the read, only the CDR3 DNA is kept; its 48 bases are in frame from base 1. TCRbeta CDR3 regions were amplified from genomic DNA by means of the immunoSEQ Assay, a bias-controlled multiplex PCR. Concerning the study's data processing: Within the assay, amplification of reference gene primers was used to estimate how many nucleated cells each sample contained. To quantify the absolute abundance of each unique TCRbeta CDR3 rearrangement, sequence reads were collapsed and filtered. Productive Simpson clonality was computed per sample as the square root of Simpson's diversity index over productive rearrangements. TCRdb limited this immuneACCESS table to in-frame rearrangements with V and J called. A share of clones is missing; checked studies link under half to unresolved V genes, and the rest is unexplained. The D gene and trimming were derived from the DNA, and the V and J assignments and clone size from that table. The sample includes just under 150,000 clones, with 85% to 90% observed a single time. The top ten clonotypes cover approximately 35% of the sample.

Samples from volunteer blood donors who had recovered from COVID-19 were contributed by a second Seattle source. Each collaborating institution followed its own protocols to collect whole blood in K2EDTA tubes. For TCRbeta analysis, collaborators shipped samples as frozen whole blood, isolated PBMCs, or DNA extracted from either of those sample types. The TCR sequence derives from a man over 45 who had recovered from COVID-19. Recombination joined TRBV7-2 with TRBJ1-4; D gene: possibly TRBD1, on 6 matching bases. The sequenced material came from peripheral blood. The DNA is TGTGCCAGCAGCTTAGTCGCGGGGGCACCTAATGAAAAACTGTTTTTT. It specifies CASSLVAGAPNEKLFF.